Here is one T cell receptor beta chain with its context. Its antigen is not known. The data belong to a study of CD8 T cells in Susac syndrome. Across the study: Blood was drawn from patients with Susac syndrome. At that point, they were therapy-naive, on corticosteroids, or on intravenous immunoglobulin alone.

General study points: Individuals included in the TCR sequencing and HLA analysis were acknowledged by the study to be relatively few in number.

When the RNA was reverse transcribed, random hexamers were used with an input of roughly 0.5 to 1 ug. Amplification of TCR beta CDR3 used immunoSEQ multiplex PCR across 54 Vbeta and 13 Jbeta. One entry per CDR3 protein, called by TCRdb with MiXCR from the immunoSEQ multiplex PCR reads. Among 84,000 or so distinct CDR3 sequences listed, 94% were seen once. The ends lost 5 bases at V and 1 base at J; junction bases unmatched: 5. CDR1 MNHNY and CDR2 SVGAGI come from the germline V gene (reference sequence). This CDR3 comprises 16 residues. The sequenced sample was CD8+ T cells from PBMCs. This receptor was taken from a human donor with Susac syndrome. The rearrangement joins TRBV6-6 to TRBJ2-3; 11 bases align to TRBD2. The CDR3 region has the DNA TGTGCCAGCAGTATCTCTAGCGGGGGGCGCACAGATACGCAGTATTTT. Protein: CASSISSGGRTDTQYF.